The clone carrying this T cell receptor beta chain was seen a few times. Its antigen remains unidentified. These data belong to a study of T cells after yellow fever vaccination. The overall study: Each low-cell-number fraction was prepared by means of SMART-Seq v4 Ultra Low Input.

Study-wide points: Relatively few clonotypes were ones that appeared in both CD4 and CD8 compartments. By day 5 rather than day 15, the secondary response had peaked, though it was weaker.

V lost 6 bases to trimming and J lost 2 bases, with 12 bases between them. The CDR3 consists of 14 residues. Germline V gene lookup returns CDR1 MDHEN and CDR2 SYDVKM. By 5'RACE template switching, TCR cDNA was produced, with a universal primer site and UMIs added in the process. Via MiXCR, TCRdb re-called the 5' RACE reads, giving one row per CDR3 protein. Of about 340,000 distinct CDR3 sequences listed, roughly 4% were seen once; the top ten hold around 24%. The gene calls are TRBV28 and TRBJ2-3; no clear D gene. This TCR was recovered from a man aged 18-30 years who received the YFV17D yellow fever vaccine. This specimen was PBMCs, taken 5 days after the yellow fever booster vaccination. This CDR3 reads CASSLTPYTDTQYF. CDR3 sequence (DNA): TGTGCCAGCAGCCTAACCCCATACACAGATACGCAGTATTTT.